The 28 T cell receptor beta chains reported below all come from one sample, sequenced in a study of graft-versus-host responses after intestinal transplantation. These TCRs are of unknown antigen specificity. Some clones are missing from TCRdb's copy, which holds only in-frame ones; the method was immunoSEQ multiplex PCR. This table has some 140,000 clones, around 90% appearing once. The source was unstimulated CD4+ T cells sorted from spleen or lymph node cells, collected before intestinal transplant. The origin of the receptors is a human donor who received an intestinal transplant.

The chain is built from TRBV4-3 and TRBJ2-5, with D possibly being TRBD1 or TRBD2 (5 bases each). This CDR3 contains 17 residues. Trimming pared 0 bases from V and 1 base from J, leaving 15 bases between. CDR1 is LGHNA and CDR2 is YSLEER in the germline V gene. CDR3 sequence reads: CASSQDRDSRAQETQYF. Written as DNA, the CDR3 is TGCGCCAGCAGCCAAGATCGGGATTCCAGGGCCCAAGAGACCCAGTACTTC.

The CDR3, as DNA: TGTGCCAGCAGGGCACAGCCTGGAAACACCATATATTTT. This gives the protein CASRAQPGNTIYF. The chain employs TRBV6-6 and TRBJ1-3, with no clear D. The CDR3 spans 13 residues. Trimming cost V 6 bases and J 2 bases, with 8 bases left between them. Germline loops: CDR1 MNHNY, CDR2 SVGAGI (reference sequence).

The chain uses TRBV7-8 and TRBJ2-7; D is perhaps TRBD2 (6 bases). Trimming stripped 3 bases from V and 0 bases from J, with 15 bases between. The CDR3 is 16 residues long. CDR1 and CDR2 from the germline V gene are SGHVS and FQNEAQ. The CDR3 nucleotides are TGTGCCAGCAGCTTCGGGCTAGCGCCGAGCTCCTACGAGCAGTACTTC. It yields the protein CASSFGLAPSSYEQYF.

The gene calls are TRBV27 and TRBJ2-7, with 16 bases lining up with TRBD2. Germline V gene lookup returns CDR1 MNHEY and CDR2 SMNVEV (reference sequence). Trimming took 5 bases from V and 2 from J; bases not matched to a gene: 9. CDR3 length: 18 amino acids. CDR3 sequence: CASSPWGLAGGIPYEQYF. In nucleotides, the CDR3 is TGTGCCAGCAGTCCATGGGGACTAGCGGGAGGGATTCCCTACGAGCAGTACTTC.

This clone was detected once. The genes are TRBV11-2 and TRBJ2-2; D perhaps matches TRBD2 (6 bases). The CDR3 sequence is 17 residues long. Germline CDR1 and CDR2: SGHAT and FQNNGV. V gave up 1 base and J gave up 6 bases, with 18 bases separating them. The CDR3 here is CASSLAPGLSLSGELFF. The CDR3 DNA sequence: TGTGCCAGCAGCTTAGCCCCGGGACTTTCATTGTCCGGGGAGCTGTTTTTT.

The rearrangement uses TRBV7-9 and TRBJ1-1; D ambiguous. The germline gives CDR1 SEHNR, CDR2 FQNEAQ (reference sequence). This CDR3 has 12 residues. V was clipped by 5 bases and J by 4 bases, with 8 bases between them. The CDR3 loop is CASSPRVTEAFF. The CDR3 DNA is TGTGCCAGCAGCCCGCGTGTCACTGAAGCTTTCTTT.

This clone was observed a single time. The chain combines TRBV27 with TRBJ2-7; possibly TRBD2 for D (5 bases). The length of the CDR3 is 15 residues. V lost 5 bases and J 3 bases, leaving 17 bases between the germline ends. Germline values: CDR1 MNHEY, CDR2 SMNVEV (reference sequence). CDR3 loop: CASSMEVGPYYEQYF. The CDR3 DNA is TGTGCCAGCAGTATGGAGGTCGGACCTTACTACGAGCAGTACTTC.

CDR3 in amino acids: CASSPGVTYNSPLHF. CDR3 in DNA: TGTGCCAGCAGCCCGGGGGTAACCTATAATTCACCCCTCCACTTT. This chain links TRBV11-2 with TRBJ1-6, with D perhaps matching TRBD1 (5 bases). V was pared by 5 bases and J by 2 bases, with 10 bases between. Germline CDR1 reads SGHAT; CDR2 reads FQNNGV. The CDR3 runs 15 residues.

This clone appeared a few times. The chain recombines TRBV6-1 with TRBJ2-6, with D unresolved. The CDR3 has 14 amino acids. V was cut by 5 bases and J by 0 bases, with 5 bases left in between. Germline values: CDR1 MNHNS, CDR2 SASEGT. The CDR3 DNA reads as TGTGCCAGCAGTATGAGCTCTGGGGCCAACGTCCTGACTTTC. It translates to CASSMSSGANVLTF.

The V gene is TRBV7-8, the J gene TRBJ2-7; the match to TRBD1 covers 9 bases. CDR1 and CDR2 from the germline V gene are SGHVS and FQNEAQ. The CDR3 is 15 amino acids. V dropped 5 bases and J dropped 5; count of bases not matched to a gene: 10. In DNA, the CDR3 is TGTGCCAGCAGCCTGACGGGACAGGGTATCAACGAGCAGTACTTC. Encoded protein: CASSLTGQGINEQYF. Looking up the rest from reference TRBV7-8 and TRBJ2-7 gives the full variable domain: GAGVSQSPRYKVAKRGQDVALRCDPISGHVSLFWYQQALGQGPEFLTYFQNEAQLDKSGLPSDRFFAERPEGSVSTLKIQRTQQEDSAVYLCASSLTGQGINEQYFGPGTRLTVT.

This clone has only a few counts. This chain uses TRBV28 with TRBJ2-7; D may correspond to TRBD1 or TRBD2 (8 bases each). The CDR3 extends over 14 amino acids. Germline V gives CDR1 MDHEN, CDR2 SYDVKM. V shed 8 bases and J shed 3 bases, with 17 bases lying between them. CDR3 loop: CASLAGQAFYEQYF. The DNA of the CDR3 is TGTGCCAGCTTAGCGGGACAGGCGTTCTACGAGCAGTACTTC.

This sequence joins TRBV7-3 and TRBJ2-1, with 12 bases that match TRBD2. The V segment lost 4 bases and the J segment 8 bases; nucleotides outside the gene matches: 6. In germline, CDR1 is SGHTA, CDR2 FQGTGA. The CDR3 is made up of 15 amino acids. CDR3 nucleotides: TGTGCCAGCAGCTCTAGCGGGAGGGCCGGGGATGAGCAGTTCTTC. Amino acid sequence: CASSSSGRAGDEQFF.

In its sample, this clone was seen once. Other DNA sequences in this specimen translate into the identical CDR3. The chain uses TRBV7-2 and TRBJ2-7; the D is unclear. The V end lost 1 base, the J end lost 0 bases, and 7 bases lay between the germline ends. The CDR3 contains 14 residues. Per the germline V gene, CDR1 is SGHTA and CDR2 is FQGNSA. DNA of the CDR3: TGTGCCAGCAGCTTAGGCCCGGGCTCCTACGAGCAGTACTTC. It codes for CASSLGPGSYEQYF.

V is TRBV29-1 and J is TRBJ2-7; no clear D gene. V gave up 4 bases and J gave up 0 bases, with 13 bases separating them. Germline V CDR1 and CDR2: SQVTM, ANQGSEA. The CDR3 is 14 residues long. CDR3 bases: TGCAGCGTTGGATACGGTGCCCTCTCCTACGAGCAGTACTTC. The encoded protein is CSVGYGALSYEQYF.

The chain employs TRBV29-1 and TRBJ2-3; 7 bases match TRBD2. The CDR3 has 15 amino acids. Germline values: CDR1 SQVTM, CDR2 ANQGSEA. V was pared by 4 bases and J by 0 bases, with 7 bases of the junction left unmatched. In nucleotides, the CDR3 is TGCAGCGTTGCACCTAGCGGATATAGCACAGATACGCAGTATTTT. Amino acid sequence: CSVAPSGYSTDTQYF.

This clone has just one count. In DNA form, the CDR3 reads TGCAGCGTTGAAGAAGGGGGCGGCAACACTGAAGCTTTCTTT. This codes for CSVEEGGGNTEAFF. The J gene is TRBJ1-1, the V gene TRBV29-1, with TRBD1 matching 7 bases. CDR1 and CDR2 from the germline V gene are SQVTM and ANQGSEA. The CDR3 is 14 amino acids. J lost 2 bases, V lost 0 bases, and 3 bases had no gene match.

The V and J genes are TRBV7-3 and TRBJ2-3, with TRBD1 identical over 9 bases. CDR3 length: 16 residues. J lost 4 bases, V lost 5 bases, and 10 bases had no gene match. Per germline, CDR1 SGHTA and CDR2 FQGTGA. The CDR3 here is CASSIQGTGPSDTQYF. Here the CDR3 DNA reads TGTGCCAGCAGCATCCAGGGGACAGGGCCCTCAGATACGCAGTATTTT.

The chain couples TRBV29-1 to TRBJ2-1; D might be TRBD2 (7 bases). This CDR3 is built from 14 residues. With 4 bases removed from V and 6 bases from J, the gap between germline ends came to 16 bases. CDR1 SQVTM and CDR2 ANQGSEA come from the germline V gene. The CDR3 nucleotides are TGCAGCGTTGTCCCCGCGGGGGCGCCCAATGAGCAGTTCTTC. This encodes CSVVPAGAPNEQFF.

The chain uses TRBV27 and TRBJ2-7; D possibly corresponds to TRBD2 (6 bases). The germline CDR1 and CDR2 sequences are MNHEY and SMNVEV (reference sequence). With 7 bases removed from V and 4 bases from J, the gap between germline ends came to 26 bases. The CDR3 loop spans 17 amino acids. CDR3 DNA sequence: TGTGCCAGCACTCCCTTAACGGGGACCGGGGGTCAGTACGAGCAGTACTTC. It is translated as CASTPLTGTGGQYEQYF.

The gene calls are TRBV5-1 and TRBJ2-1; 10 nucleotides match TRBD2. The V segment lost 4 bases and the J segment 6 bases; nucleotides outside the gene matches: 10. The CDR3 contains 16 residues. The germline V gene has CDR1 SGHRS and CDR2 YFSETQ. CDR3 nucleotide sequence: TGCGCCAGCAGCCCCTACAGCGGGAGGGAGAGCAATGAGCAGTTCTTC. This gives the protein CASSPYSGRESNEQFF.

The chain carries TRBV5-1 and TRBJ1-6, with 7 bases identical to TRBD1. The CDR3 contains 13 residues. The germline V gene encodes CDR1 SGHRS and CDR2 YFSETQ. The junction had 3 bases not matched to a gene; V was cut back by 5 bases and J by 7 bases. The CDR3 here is CASRGTVNSPLHF. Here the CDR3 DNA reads TGCGCCAGCAGGGGGACAGTAAATTCACCCCTCCACTTT.

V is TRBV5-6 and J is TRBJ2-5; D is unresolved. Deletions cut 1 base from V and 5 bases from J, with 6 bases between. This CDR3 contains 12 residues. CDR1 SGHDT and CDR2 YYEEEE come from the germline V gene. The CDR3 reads CASSLIAETQYF. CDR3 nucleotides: TGTGCCAGCAGCTTGATCGCGGAGACCCAGTACTTC.

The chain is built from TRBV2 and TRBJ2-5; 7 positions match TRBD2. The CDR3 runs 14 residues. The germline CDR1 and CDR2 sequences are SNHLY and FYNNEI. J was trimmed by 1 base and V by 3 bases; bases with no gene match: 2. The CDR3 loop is CASSEASGQETQYF. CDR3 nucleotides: TGTGCCAGCAGTGAGGCTAGCGGCCAAGAGACCCAGTACTTC.

The CDR3 sequence is CASSVGLASTDTQYF. In nucleotides, the CDR3 is TGTGCCAGCAGCGTAGGACTAGCTAGCACAGATACGCAGTATTTT. V usage is TRBV9 and J usage is TRBJ2-3; 7 positions match TRBD2. There are 15 residues in the CDR3. Germline CDR1 and CDR2: SGDLS and YYNGEE. V lost 0 bases to trimming and J lost 0 bases; unmatched junction nucleotides: 1.

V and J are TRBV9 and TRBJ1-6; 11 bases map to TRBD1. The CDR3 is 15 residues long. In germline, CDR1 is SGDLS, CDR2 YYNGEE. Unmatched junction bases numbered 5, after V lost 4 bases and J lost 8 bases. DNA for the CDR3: TGTGCCAGCAGCTCTCCGGGACAGGGGGATTCACCCCTCCACTTT. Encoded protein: CASSSPGQGDSPLHF. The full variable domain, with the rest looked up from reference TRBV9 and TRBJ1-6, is DSGVTQTPKHLITATGQRVTLRCSPRSGDLSVYWYQQSLDQGLQFLIQYYNGEERAKGNILERFSAQQFPDLHSELNLSSLELGDSALYFCASSSPGQGDSPLHFGNGTRLTVT.

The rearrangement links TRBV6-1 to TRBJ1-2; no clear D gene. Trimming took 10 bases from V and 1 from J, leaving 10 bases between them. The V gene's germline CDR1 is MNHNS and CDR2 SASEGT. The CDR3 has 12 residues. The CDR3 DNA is TGTGCCACCAAGGCACTTAACTATGGCTACACCTTC. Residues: CATKALNYGYTF.

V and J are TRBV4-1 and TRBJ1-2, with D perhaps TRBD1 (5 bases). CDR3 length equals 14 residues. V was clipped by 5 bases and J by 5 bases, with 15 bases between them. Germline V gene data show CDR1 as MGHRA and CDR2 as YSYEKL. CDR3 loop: CASSSRGGEYGYTF. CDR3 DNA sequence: TGCGCCAGCAGCTCTCGGGGAGGGGAGTATGGCTACACCTTC.

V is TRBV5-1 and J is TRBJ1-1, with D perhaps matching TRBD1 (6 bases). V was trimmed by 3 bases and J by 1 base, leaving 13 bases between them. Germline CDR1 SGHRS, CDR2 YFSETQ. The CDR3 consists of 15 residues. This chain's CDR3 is CASSSRTASNTEAFF. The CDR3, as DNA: TGCGCCAGCAGCTCTAGGACAGCCTCGAACACTGAAGCTTTCTTT.